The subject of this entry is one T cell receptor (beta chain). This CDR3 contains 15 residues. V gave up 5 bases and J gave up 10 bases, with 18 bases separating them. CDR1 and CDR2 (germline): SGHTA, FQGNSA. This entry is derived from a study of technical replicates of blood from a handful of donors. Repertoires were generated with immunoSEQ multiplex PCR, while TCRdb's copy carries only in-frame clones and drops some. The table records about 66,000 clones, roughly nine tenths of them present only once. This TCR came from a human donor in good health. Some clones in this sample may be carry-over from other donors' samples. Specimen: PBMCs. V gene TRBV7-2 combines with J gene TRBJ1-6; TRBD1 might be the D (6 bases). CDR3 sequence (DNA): TGTGCCAGCAGCCCCTTACAGGGTCTGGGATCACCCCTCCACTTT. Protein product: CASSPLQGLGSPLHF.